These 9 T cell receptor beta chains were sequenced from one sample in a study of blood T cells in healthy people across ages. It was with a sample-barcoded 5' primer and a J-beta primer mix that a second PCR of roughly 7 to 12 cycles was run. TCRdb re-called the 5' RACE reads with MiXCR, one entry per CDR3 protein. The sample comprises 270,000 or so distinct CDR3 sequences, less than 30% of which are singletons, and over 25% rests with the top ten. Material: blood. These TCRs come from a woman aged 70 to 79 in good health.

This chain connects TRBV28 to TRBJ2-5, with a tentative D call TRBD1 (5 bases). V lost 8 bases, J lost 1 base, and 17 bases lay in between. This CDR3 is built from 15 residues. Germline V lookup: CDR1 MDHEN, CDR2 SYDVKM. CDR3 amino acids: CASPNPRQRQETQYF. The DNA for the CDR3 is TGTGCCAGCCCCAACCCAAGACAGCGCCAAGAGACCCAGTACTTC.

This clonotype appeared a few times. The chain couples TRBV20-1 to TRBJ2-3; the match to TRBD2 covers 11 bases. Germline CDR1 reads DFQATT; CDR2 reads SNEGSKA (reference sequence). V lost 2 bases and J lost 5; bases outside the gene matches: 9. The CDR3 consists of 16 residues. The CDR3 DNA is TGCAGTGCTAGAAAGTCACTAGCGGGAGTCCAAGATACGCAGTATTTT. It is translated as CSARKSLAGVQDTQYF.

This clonotype showed up just a few times. V is TRBV4-3 and J is TRBJ2-7; 7 nucleotides match TRBD1. The CDR3 sequence is 13 residues long. Germline assignment: CDR1 LGHNA and CDR2 YSLEER. Trimming removed 1 base from V and 6 bases from J; junction bases left unmatched: 3. The CDR3 DNA follows: TGCGCCAGCAGCCAAGTTAGGGGGCTCGAGCAGTACTTC. It codes for CASSQVRGLEQYF.

This rearrangement joins TRBV7-2 to TRBJ2-1; the D gene is possibly TRBD2 (6 bases). This CDR3 has 14 amino acids. Trimming removed 4 bases from V and 8 bases from J, with 15 bases in between. Germline CDR1 SGHTA, CDR2 FQGNSA. In nucleotides, the CDR3 is TGTGCCAGCAGCTCCTCGACTAGGGGCCATGAGCAGTTCTTC. Translating it yields CASSSSTRGHEQFF.

This clonotype has only one observation. This chain connects TRBV28 to TRBJ1-2; the match to TRBD1 covers 9 bases. The trim removed 3 bases at V and 7 bases at J, leaving 3 bases unmatched. Germline CDR1 and CDR2: MDHEN and SYDVKM. The CDR3 runs to 13 residues. The CDR3 nucleotides read TGTGCCAGCAGTTTCTACAGGGGGCTTGGCTACACCTTC. It specifies CASSFYRGLGYTF.

The chain carries TRBV20-1 and TRBJ2-7, with a weak D call TRBD1 (6 bases). The J call is in doubt because the DNA end fits TRBJ2-1 better. Germline V CDR1 and CDR2: DFQATT, SNEGSKA (reference sequence). This CDR3 is built from 14 residues. The CDR3 DNA follows: TGCAGTGCTATTTCCCCACGACAGGACAATGAGCAGTTCTTC. This codes for CSAISPRQDNEQFF.

Comment on this clonotype: Here the CDR3 omits its conserved ending phenylalanine or tryptophan, so a read error is the likely source. V gene TRBV10-3 combines with J gene TRBJ2-1; 9 bases align to TRBD2. Germline values: CDR1 ENHRY, CDR2 SYGVKD. J was trimmed by 7 bases and V by 5 bases; bases with no gene match: 18. CDR3 length: 18 residues. Here the CDR3 DNA reads TGTGCCATCAGTCGGGATTTAGCGGGAGAAGCAGGTAGGAATGAGCAGTTCCTC. Translating gives CAISRDLAGEAGRNEQFL.

The chain employs TRBV6-2 or TRBV6-3 and TRBJ2-1; 13 bases match TRBD2. Germline V gene lookup returns CDR1 MNHEY and CDR2 SVGEGT. This CDR3 contains 16 residues. Trimming cost V 0 bases and J 12 bases; bases outside gene matches: 8. CDR3 loop: CASSYSGTSGTSGQFF. Here the CDR3 DNA reads TGTGCCAGCAGTTACTCCGGGACTAGCGGGACCAGCGGGCAGTTCTTC.

The J gene is TRBJ1-5, the V gene TRBV7-8, with 10 bases aligning to TRBD1. The germline V gene has CDR1 SGHVS and CDR2 FQNEAQ. V was pared by 1 base and J by 0 bases, with 12 bases of the junction left unmatched. The CDR3 is 20 residues long. The CDR3 nucleotides read TGTGCCAGCAGCTTAGGGGTGATGGGACAGGGGACGGATAGCAATCAGCCCCAGCATTTT. Encoded protein: CASSLGVMGQGTDSNQPQHF.